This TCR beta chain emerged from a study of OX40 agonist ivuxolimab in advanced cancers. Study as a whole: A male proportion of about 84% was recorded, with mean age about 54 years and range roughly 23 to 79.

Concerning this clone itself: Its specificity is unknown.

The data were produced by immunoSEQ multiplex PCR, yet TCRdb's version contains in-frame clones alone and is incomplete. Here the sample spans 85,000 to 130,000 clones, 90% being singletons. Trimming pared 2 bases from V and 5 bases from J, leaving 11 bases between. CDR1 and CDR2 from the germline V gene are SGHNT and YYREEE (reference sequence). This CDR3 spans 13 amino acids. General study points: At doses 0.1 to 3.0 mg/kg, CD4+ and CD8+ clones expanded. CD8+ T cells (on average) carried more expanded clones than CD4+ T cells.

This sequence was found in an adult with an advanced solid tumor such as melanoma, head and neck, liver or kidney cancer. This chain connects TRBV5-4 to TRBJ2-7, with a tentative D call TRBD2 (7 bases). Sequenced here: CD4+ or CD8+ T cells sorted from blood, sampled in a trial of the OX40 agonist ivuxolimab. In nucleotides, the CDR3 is TGTGCCAGCAGCTTACAGGGAGGGGACGAGCAGTACTTC. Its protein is CASSLQGGDEQYF.